This T cell receptor beta chain was obtained from a study of blood T cell repertoires in COVID-19. Study information: Both acute and convalescent COVID-19 samples were obtained from the United States, Italy and Spain. Nucleic acid was either cDNA or gDNA, and it came from T cells, B-cell-depleted T cells, or PBMCs.

Methods used by the authors: Estimates of nucleated cell counts were drawn from the amplification of reference gene primers. The protocol was immunoSEQ multiplex PCR, while the TCRdb copy is restricted to in-frame clones and leaves out a portion. V and J calls and clone size come straight from that table; D and trimming were deduced from the DNA. This sample has approximately 140,000 clones, with just under 90% found just once. This CDR3 has 14 residues. Germline V gene sequence: CDR1 SNHLY, CDR2 FYNNEI. After removal of 3 bases from V and 6 bases from J, the junction contained 4 bases not matched to a gene.

The sample taken for sequencing was peripheral blood. This clonotype was obtained from a woman aged 40 to 55 with acute or convalescent COVID-19. V is TRBV2 and J is TRBJ1-5, with 8 bases fitting TRBD1. CDR3 sequence reads: CASSDSDRAQPQHF. CDR3 nucleotides: TGTGCCAGCAGTGACTCGGACAGGGCTCAGCCCCAGCATTTT.